These 20 T cell receptor beta chains share one sample of origin, sequenced in a study of PD-1 blockade in classical Hodgkin lymphoma. Every single patient, without exception, relapsed after autologous stem cell transplantation, and brentuximab vedotin exposure varied. The data were produced by immunoSEQ multiplex PCR, yet TCRdb's version contains in-frame clones alone and is incomplete. The repertoire holds about 30,000 clones, just under 80% seen once, with roughly a third in the top ten. The sample was peripheral blood mononuclear cells (PBMCs), taken before the second cycle of nivolumab. These receptors came from a human donor with classical Hodgkin lymphoma.

The J gene is TRBJ1-4, the V gene TRBV19; no clear D. The germline V gene encodes CDR1 LNHDA and CDR2 SQIVND (reference sequence). This CDR3 comprises 15 residues. The V end was cut by 5 bases, the J end by 3 bases, with 13 bases between. The CDR3 DNA follows: TGTGCCAGTAGTCCCGCGGGCCGCCCTAATGAAAAACTGTTTTTT. Its translation is CASSPAGRPNEKLFF.

This rearrangement joins TRBV5-1 to TRBJ1-4, with 7 bases identical to TRBD1. CDR1 is SGHRS, CDR2 YFSETQ, per germline. V was pared by 4 bases and J by 0 bases, with 6 bases of the junction left unmatched. This CDR3 comprises 16 residues. The CDR3 loop reads CASSPGQSSTNEKLFF. Here the CDR3 DNA reads TGCGCCAGCAGCCCGGGACAGTCTTCAACTAATGAAAAACTGTTTTTT.

The chain combines TRBV4-2 with TRBJ1-3, with D possibly matching TRBD1 (5 bases). Per the germline V gene, CDR1 is LGHNA and CDR2 is YNFKEQ. V was pared by 0 bases and J by 3 bases, with 12 bases between. The CDR3 extends over 16 amino acids. The CDR3 DNA reads as TGTGCCAGCAGCCAAGAGGGGGGGTACTTTGGAAACACCATATATTTT. Protein: CASSQEGGYFGNTIYF.

This chain links TRBV6-4 with TRBJ1-1, with D unresolved. Between the trimmed V and J ends, which lost 0 bases and 5 bases, there was a span of 16 bases. Looked up from germline, CDR1 is MRHNA and CDR2 is SNTAGT. CDR3 length equals 16 residues. The CDR3, as DNA: TGTGCCAGCAGTGACTCCATCGACGTTGGGTTAACTGAAGCTTTCTTT. It is translated as CASSDSIDVGLTEAFF.

V usage is TRBV11-3 and J usage is TRBJ2-1; 9 bases match TRBD1. The CDR3 runs 15 residues. J was trimmed by 6 bases and V by 1 base; bases with no gene match: 4. In germline, CDR1 is SGHNT, CDR2 YENEEA. The CDR3 loop is CASSLGGTGFNEQFF. The DNA for the CDR3 is TGTGCCAGCAGCTTAGGAGGGACAGGGTTCAATGAGCAGTTCTTC.

V usage is TRBV6-5 and J usage is TRBJ1-1, with 7 bases fitting TRBD1. The germline V gene has CDR1 MNHEY and CDR2 SVGAGI. V was clipped by 5 bases and J by 1 base; unmatched bases: 7. The CDR3 spans 15 residues. DNA of the CDR3: TGTGCCAGCAGTCGACAGGGACAAGGGAACACTGAAGCTTTCTTT. This codes for CASSRQGQGNTEAFF.

The chain carries TRBV10-3 and TRBJ2-1; the match to TRBD1 covers 10 bases. The J segment lost 7 bases and the V segment lost 6 bases, leaving 6 bases of the junction unmatched. Germline assignment: CDR1 ENHRY and CDR2 SYGVKD. This CDR3 region has 14 residues. CDR3 loop: CAIRPGTGENEQFF. CDR3 nucleotides: TGTGCCATCAGACCCGGGACAGGGGAGAATGAGCAGTTCTTC.

The rearrangement uses TRBV6-1 and TRBJ2-7, with TRBD2 matching over 7 bases. This CDR3 is 20 amino acids long. In germline, CDR1 is MNHNS, CDR2 SASEGT. The V segment lost 2 bases and the J segment 4 bases; nucleotides outside the gene matches: 23. The CDR3 region is CASSERTPVGGDYPPYEQYF. CDR3 coding DNA: TGTGCCAGCAGTGAAAGGACTCCAGTTGGCGGGGACTACCCCCCTTACGAGCAGTACTTC.

The J gene is TRBJ2-3, the V gene TRBV6-6, with TRBD1 identical over 8 bases. V lost 3 bases to trimming and J lost 6 bases; unmatched junction nucleotides: 2. In germline, CDR1 is MNHNY, CDR2 SVGAGI (reference sequence). This CDR3 region has 13 residues. CDR3 nucleotide sequence: TGTGCCAGCAGTTATCGGGACAGGGATACGCAGTATTTT. Amino acid sequence: CASSYRDRDTQYF.

For the CDR3, the DNA is TGTGCCAGCAGCTCCGAATCCTATGGCTACACCTTC. This codes for CASSSESYGYTF. This chain uses TRBV5-4 with TRBJ1-2; D is ambiguous. CDR1 is SGHNT, CDR2 YYREEE, per germline (reference sequence). Trimming pared 3 bases from V and 4 bases from J, leaving 7 bases between. The CDR3 covers 12 residues. The full variable domain, in which reference TRBV5-4 and TRBJ1-2 provide the parts outside the CDR3, is ETGVTQSPTHLIKTRGQQVTLRCSSQSGHNTVSWYQQALGQGPQFIFQYYREEENGRGNFPPRFSGLQFPNYSSELNVNALELDDSALYLCASSSESYGYTFGSGTRLTVV.

This chain connects TRBV28 to TRBJ2-1; 10 nucleotides align to TRBD2. The germline V gene encodes CDR1 MDHEN and CDR2 SYDVKM. The junction had 13 bases not matched to a gene; V was cut back by 4 bases and J by 13 bases. The CDR3 is made up of 15 amino acids. Here the CDR3 DNA reads TGTGCCAGCAGTTCCAGCAGCGGGGGGGCAATAGAACAGTTCTTC. The encoded protein is CASSSSSGGAIEQFF.

The rearrangement links TRBV9 to TRBJ1-6; TRBD1 is a possible D gene (5 bases). The CDR3 covers 15 residues. Germline loops: CDR1 SGDLS, CDR2 YYNGEE. With 0 bases removed from V and 10 bases from J, the gap between germline ends came to 14 bases. Here the CDR3 DNA reads TGTGCCAGCAGCGTAGTGCAGGGAGGAGGGTCACCCCTCCACTTT. The encoded protein is CASSVVQGGGSPLHF.

The genes are TRBV10-3 and TRBJ1-1, with D tentatively TRBD1 (6 bases). There are 13 residues in the CDR3. The germline CDR1 and CDR2 sequences are ENHRY and SYGVKD. Trimming left V 10 bases short and J 3 bases short, with 15 bases between. The CDR3 nucleotides read TGTGCCACCGCTCGGGGGGCTGACACTGAAGCTTTCTTT. Protein product: CATARGADTEAFF.

The chain recombines TRBV6-6 with TRBJ1-5, with 9 bases that match TRBD1. Unmatched junction bases numbered 10, after V lost 4 bases and J lost 6 bases. Germline CDR1 MNHNY, CDR2 SVGAGI (reference sequence). The CDR3 totals 16 residues. The CDR3, as DNA: TGTGCCAGCAGTTCTTGGACAGGGGACGAAGGTCAGCCCCAGCATTTT. It codes for CASSSWTGDEGQPQHF.

The rearrangement joins TRBV12-5 to TRBJ1-5; D is unclear. CDR3 length equals 15 residues. CDR1 is LGHNT and CDR2 is FRNRAP in the germline V gene. Trimming removed 1 base at V and 5 bases at J, with 12 bases between. CDR3 sequence (DNA): TGTGCTAGTGGTTTGGCGAATATTGGGTATCAGCCCCAGCATTTT. It translates to CASGLANIGYQPQHF.

This chain links TRBV19 with TRBJ2-1; D unresolved. The CDR3 is 15 amino acids. CDR1 is LNHDA, CDR2 SQIVND, per germline (reference sequence). V was shortened by 6 bases and J by 1 base, with 13 bases between the two germline ends. Written as DNA, the CDR3 is TGTGCCAGTAGCCTGACACTCATTTCCTACAATGAGCAGTTCTTC. This encodes CASSLTLISYNEQFF.

The chain is built from TRBV7-2 and TRBJ2-7; 7 positions match TRBD1. J was trimmed by 2 bases and V by 6 bases; bases with no gene match: 4. This CDR3 region has 13 residues. The germline V gene encodes CDR1 SGHTA and CDR2 FQGNSA. The CDR3 reads CASRDDRAYEQYF. Written as DNA, the CDR3 is TGTGCCAGCAGAGACGACAGGGCCTACGAGCAGTACTTC. The variable domain in full, with the rest retrieved from reference TRBV7-2 and TRBJ2-7, is GAGVSQSPSNKVTEKGKDVELRCDPISGHTALYWYRQSLGQGLEFLIYFQGNSAPDKSGLPSDRFSAERTGGSVSTLTIQRTQQEDSAVYLCASRDDRAYEQYFGPGTRLTVT.

The chain is built from TRBV7-2 and TRBJ2-6, with 8 bases aligning to TRBD2. Trimming removed 5 bases from V and 2 bases from J; junction bases left unmatched: 5. CDR3 size: 16 residues. The germline V gene encodes CDR1 SGHTA and CDR2 FQGNSA. The CDR3 spells CASSRNGGAGANVLTF. Written as DNA, the CDR3 is TGTGCCAGCAGCCGAAACGGGGGGGCTGGGGCCAACGTCCTGACTTTC.

The chain links TRBV6-1 to TRBJ1-1; TRBD1 is a possible D gene (6 bases). CDR1 and CDR2 from the germline V gene are MNHNS and SASEGT. The CDR3 has 15 amino acids. Trimming cost V 5 bases and J 1 base, with 14 bases left between them. The CDR3 loop is CASSSATGANTEAFF. CDR3 in DNA: TGTGCCAGCAGTTCTGCGACAGGAGCGAACACTGAAGCTTTCTTT.

This clone showed up just a few times. This chain uses TRBV19 with TRBJ1-5; 8 bases are shared with TRBD1. The V gene's germline CDR1 is LNHDA and CDR2 SQIVND (reference sequence). This CDR3 has 15 amino acids. J gave up 4 bases and V 5 bases, and 7 bases lay outside the gene matches. The CDR3 DNA reads as TGTGCCAGTAGTCCCAGGGGGCCCAGAAATCAGCCCCAGCATTTT. Its translation: CASSPRGPRNQPQHF.